A few counts support the clone carrying this T cell receptor beta chain. Patients of the Seattle cohort, enrolled during active infection, were followed longitudinally. In the original processing: Amplification of reference gene primers provided the estimated nucleated cell counts. The assay was immunoSEQ multiplex PCR, and TCRdb's table has in-frame clones only and misses some. V and J calls and clone size are as listed in that table; D and trimming were resolved from the DNA. The data hold 65,000 or so clones, with over 80% observed a single time. This sample is drawn from a study of blood T cell repertoires in COVID-19. Overall study: Italy, Spain and the United States were the sources of the convalescent and acute COVID-19 samples.

There are 15 residues in the CDR3. The germline CDR1 and CDR2 sequences are MDHEN and SYDVKM. The V and J ends lost 5 bases and 4 bases, in that order; junction bases with no gene match: 4. The rearrangement joins TRBV28 to TRBJ2-3; 12 nucleotides agree with TRBD1. Material: peripheral blood. This TCR was sampled from a young man with COVID-19, enrolled during active disease. Here the CDR3 DNA reads TGTGCCAGCAGTCCCGGGACAGGGGGCCCAGATACGCAGTATTTT. It is translated as CASSPGTGGPDTQYF. Combining the CDR3 with reference TRBV28 and TRBJ2-3 gives the whole variable domain DVKVTQSSRYLVKRTGEKVFLECVQDMDHENMFWYRQDPGLGLRLIYFSYDVKMKEKGDIPEGYSVSREKKERFSLILESASTNQTSMYLCASSPGTGGPDTQYFGPGTRLTVL.